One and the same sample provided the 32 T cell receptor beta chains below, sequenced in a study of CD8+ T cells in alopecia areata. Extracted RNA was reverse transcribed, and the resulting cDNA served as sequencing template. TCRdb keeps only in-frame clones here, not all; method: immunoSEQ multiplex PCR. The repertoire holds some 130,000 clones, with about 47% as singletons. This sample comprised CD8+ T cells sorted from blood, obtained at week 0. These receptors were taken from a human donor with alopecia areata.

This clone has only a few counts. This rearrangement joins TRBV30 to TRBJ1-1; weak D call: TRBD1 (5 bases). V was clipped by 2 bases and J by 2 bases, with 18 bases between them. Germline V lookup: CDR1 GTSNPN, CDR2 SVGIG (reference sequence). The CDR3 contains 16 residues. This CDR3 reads CAWSIGVTGPNTEAFF. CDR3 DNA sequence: TGTGCCTGGAGTATAGGGGTTACGGGCCCAAACACTGAAGCTTTCTTT. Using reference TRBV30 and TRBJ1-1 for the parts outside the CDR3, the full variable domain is SQTIHQWPATLVQPVGSPLSLECTVEGTSNPNLYWYRQAAGRGLQLLFYSVGIGQISSEVPQNLSASRPQDRQFILSSKKLLLSDSGFYLCAWSIGVTGPNTEAFFGQGTRLTVV.

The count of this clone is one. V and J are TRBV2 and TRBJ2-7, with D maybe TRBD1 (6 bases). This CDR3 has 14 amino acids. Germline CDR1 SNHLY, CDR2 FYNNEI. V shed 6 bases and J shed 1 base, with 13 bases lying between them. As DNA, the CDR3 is TGTGCCAGCAGGTACGAACAGGGATCCTACGAGCAGTACTTC. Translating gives CASRYEQGSYEQYF.

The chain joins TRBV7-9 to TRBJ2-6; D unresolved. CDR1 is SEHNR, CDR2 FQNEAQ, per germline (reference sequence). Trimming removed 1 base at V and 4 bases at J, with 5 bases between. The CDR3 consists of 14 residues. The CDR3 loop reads CASSLGAGANVLTF. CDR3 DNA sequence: TGTGCCAGCAGCTTAGGGGCAGGGGCCAACGTCCTGACTTTC.

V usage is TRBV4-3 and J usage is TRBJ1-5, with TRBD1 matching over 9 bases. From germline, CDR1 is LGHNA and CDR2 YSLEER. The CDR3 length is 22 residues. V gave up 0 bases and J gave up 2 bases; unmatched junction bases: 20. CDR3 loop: CASSQDPRSPGQGFRGNQPQHF. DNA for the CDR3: TGCGCCAGCAGCCAAGATCCTCGGTCACCGGGACAGGGATTTCGGGGCAATCAGCCCCAGCATTTT.

In DNA form, the CDR3 reads TGCAGCACCTCGAGGGGAGACCTCTCTGGCTATGGCTACACCTTC. This encodes CSTSRGDLSGYGYTF. This sequence joins TRBV29-1 and TRBJ1-2, with D possibly matching TRBD1 (5 bases). Germline CDR1 reads SQVTM; CDR2 reads ANQGSEA. Between the trimmed V and J ends, which lost 8 bases and 4 bases, there was a span of 23 bases. This CDR3 spans 15 amino acids.

The CDR3 DNA reads as TGTGCCAGCACGGCGGAGAATTCCTACGAGCAGTACTTC. Protein: CASTAENSYEQYF. The V call is TRBV6-5, the J call TRBJ2-7; no reliable D call. CDR1 is MNHEY, CDR2 SVGAGI, per germline. This CDR3 comprises 13 residues. Between the trimmed V and J ends, which lost 7 bases and 1 base, there was a span of 11 bases.

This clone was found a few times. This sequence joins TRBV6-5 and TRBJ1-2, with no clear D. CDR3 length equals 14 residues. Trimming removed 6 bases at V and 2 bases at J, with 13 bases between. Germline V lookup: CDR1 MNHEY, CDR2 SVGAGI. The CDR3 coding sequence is TGTGCCAGCAGCGACGGGATCCCAAACTATGGCTACACCTTC. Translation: CASSDGIPNYGYTF.

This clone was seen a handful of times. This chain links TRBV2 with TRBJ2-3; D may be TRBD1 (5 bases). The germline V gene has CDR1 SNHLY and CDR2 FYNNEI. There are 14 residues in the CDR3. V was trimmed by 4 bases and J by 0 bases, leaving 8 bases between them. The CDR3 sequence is CASSGTSSTDTQYF. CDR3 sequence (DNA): TGTGCCAGCAGTGGGACATCTAGCACAGATACGCAGTATTTT.

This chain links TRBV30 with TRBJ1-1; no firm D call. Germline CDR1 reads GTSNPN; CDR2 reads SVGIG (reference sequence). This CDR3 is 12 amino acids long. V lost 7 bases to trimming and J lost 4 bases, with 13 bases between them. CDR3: CALSAWGTEAFF. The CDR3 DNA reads TGTGCCTTGTCCGCGTGGGGCACTGAAGCTTTCTTT.

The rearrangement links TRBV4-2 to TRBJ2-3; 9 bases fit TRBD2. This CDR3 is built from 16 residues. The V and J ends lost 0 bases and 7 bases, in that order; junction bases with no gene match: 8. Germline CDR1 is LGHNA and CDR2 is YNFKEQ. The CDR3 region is CASSQDMASGDHTQYF. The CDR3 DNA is TGTGCCAGCAGCCAAGATATGGCTAGCGGGGATCATACGCAGTATTTT.

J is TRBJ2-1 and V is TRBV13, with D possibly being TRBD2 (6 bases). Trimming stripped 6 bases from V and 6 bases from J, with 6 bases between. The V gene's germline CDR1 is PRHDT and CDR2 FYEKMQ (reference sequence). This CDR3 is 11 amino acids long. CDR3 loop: CASSSGNEQFF. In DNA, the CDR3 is TGTGCCAGCAGTAGCGGCAATGAGCAGTTCTTC.

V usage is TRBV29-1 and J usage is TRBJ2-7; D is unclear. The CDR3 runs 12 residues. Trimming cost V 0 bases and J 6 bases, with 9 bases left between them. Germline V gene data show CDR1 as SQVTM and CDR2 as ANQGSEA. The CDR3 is CSVEDLGVEQYF. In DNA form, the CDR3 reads TGCAGCGTTGAAGATTTGGGCGTCGAGCAGTACTTC.

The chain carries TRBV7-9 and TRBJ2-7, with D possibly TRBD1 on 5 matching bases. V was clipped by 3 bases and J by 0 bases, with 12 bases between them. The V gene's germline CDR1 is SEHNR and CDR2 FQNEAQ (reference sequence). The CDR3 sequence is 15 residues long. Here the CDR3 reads CASSLSPGPSYEQYF. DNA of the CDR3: TGTGCCAGCAGCTTGTCCCCAGGGCCCTCCTACGAGCAGTACTTC.

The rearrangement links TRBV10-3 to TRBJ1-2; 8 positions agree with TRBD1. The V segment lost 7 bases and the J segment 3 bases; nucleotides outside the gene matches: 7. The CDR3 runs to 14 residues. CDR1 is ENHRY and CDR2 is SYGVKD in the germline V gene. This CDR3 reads CAINPDRDDYGYTF. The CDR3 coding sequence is TGTGCCATCAATCCGGACAGGGATGACTATGGCTACACCTTC.

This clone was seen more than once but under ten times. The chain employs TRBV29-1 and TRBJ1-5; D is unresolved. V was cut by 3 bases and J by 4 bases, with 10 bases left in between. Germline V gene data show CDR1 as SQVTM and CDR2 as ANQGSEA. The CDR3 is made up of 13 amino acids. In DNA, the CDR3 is TGCAGCGTTGAGGGTGGAGCGAATCAGCCCCAGCATTTT. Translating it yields CSVEGGANQPQHF.

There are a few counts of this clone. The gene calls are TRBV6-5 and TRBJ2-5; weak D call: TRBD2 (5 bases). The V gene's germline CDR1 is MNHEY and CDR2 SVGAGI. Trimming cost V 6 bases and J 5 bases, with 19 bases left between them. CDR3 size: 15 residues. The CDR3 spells CASSLAGNVGETQYF. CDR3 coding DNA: TGTGCCAGCAGCCTCGCGGGCAACGTGGGGGAGACCCAGTACTTC.

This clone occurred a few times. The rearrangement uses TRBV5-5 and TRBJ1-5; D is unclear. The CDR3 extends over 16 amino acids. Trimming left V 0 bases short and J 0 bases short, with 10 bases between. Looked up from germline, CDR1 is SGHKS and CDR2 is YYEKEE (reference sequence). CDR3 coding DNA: TGTGCCAGCAGCTTGGTCGCGACTATTAGCAATCAGCCCCAGCATTTT. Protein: CASSLVATISNQPQHF.

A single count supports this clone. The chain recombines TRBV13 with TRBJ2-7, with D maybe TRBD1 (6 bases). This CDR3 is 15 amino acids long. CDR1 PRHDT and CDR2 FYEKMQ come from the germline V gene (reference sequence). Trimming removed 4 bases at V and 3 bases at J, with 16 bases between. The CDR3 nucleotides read TGTGCCAGCAGCTCCCGACAGGACCCCTTCTACGAGCAGTACTTC. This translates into CASSSRQDPFYEQYF.

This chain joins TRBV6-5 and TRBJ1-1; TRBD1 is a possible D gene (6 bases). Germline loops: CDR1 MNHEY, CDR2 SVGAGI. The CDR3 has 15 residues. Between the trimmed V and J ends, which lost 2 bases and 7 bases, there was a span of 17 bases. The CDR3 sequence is CASSYMTTGILEAFF. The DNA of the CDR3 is TGTGCCAGCAGTTACATGACTACAGGGATCCTTGAAGCTTTCTTT.

CDR3 sequence (DNA): TGCAGCGTTGACTCCAGACAGGGTTGGGATGGCTACACCTTC. Protein sequence: CSVDSRQGWDGYTF. V and J are TRBV29-1 and TRBJ1-2; TRBD1 agrees at 7 bases. Germline V gene sequence: CDR1 SQVTM, CDR2 ANQGSEA. Trimming took 3 bases from V and 6 from J; bases not matched to a gene: 10. CDR3 size: 14 residues.

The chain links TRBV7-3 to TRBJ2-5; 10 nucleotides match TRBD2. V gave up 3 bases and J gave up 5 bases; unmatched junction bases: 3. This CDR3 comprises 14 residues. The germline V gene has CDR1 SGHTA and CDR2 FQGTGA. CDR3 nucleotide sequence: TGTGCCAGCAGCTTCACTAGCGGGGTTGAGACCCAGTACTTC. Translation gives CASSFTSGVETQYF. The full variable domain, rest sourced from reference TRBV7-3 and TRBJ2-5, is GAGVSQTPSNKVTEKGKYVELRCDPISGHTALYWYRQSLGQGPEFLIYFQGTGAADDSGLPNDRFFAVRPEGSVSTLKIQRTERGDSAVYLCASSFTSGVETQYFGPGTRLLVL.

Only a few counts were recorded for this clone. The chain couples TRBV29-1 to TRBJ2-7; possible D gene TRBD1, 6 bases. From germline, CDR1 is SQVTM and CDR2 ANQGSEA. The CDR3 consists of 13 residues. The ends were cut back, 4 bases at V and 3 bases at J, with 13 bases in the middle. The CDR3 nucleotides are TGCAGCGTTGCTCGAAGAGGGGGCTACGAGCAGTACTTC. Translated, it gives CSVARRGGYEQYF.

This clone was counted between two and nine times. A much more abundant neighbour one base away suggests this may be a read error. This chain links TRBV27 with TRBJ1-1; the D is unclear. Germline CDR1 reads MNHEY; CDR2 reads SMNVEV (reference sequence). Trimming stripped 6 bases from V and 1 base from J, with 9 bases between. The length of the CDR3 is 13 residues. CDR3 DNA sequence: TGTGCCAGCAGCATAATGGGGAACACTGAAGCTTTCTTT. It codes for CASSIMGNTEAFF.

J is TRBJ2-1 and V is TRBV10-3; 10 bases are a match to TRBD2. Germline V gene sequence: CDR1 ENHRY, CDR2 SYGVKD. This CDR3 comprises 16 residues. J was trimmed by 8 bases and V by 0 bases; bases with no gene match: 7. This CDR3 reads CAISESLAGEIDEQFF. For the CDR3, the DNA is TGTGCCATCAGTGAGTCTCTAGCGGGGGAAATCGATGAGCAGTTCTTC.

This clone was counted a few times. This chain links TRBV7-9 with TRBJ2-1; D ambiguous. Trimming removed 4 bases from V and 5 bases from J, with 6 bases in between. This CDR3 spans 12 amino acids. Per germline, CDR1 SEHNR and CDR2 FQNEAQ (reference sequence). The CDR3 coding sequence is TGTGCCAGCAGCTCCGGGCACAATGAGCAGTTCTTC. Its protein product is CASSSGHNEQFF.

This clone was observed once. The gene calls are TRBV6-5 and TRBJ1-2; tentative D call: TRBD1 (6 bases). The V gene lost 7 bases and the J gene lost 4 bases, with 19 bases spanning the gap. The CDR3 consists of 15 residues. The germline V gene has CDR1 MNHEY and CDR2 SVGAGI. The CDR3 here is CASTSAGEGGYGYTF. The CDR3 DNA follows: TGTGCCAGCACCTCCGCAGGGGAGGGTGGCTATGGCTACACCTTC.

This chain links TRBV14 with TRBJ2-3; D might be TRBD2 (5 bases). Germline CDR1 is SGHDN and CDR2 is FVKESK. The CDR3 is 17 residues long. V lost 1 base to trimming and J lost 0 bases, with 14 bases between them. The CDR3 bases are TGTGCCAGCAGCCAAGGGAAGGGCAGGACTAGCACAGATACGCAGTATTTT. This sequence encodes CASSQGKGRTSTDTQYF. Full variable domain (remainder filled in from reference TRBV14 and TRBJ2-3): EAGVTQFPSHSVIEKGQTVTLRCDPISGHDNLYWYRRVMGKEIKFLLHFVKESKQDESGMPNNRFLAERTGGTYSTLKVQPAELEDSGVYFCASSQGKGRTSTDTQYFGPGTRLTVL.

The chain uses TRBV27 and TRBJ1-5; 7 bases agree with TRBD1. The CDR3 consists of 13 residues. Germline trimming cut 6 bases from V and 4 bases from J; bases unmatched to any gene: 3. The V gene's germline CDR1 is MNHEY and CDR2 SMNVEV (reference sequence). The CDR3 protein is CASSGQANQPQHF. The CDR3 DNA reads TGTGCCAGCAGCGGACAGGCGAATCAGCCCCAGCATTTT.

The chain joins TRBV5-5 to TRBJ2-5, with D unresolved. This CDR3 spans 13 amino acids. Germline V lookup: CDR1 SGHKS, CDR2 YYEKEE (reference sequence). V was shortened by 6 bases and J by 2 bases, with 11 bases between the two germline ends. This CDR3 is CASNTLGQETQYF. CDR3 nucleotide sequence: TGTGCCAGCAACACACTTGGACAAGAGACCCAGTACTTC.

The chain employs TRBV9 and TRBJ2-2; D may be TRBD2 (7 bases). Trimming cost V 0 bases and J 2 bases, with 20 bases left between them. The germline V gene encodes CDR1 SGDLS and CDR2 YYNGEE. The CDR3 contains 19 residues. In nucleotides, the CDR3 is TGTGCCAGCAGCGTAGGGTTCGGGCGCGGGGGCCTAAACACCGGGGAGCTGTTTTTT. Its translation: CASSVGFGRGGLNTGELFF.

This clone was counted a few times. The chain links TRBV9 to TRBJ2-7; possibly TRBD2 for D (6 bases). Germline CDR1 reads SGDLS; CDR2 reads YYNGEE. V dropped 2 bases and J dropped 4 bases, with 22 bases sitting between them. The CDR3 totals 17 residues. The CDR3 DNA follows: TGTGCCAGCAGCGTTGGGGCTGGGGCGGAGGGGCGGTACGAGCAGTACTTC. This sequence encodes CASSVGAGAEGRYEQYF.

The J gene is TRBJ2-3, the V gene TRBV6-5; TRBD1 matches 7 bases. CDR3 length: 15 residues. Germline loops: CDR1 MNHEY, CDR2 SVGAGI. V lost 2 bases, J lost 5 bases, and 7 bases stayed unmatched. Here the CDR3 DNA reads TGTGCCAGCAGTTACACTGGACAGGTTGGAGATACGCAGTATTTT. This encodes CASSYTGQVGDTQYF.